Following are 8 T cell receptor beta chains from one sample sequenced in a study of CD8+CD57+ T cells in acquired aplastic anemia. For sequencing, patients were chosen who had shown expansion of CD8+CD57+ cells by flow cytometry. Profiling of TCR beta VDJ combinations and CDR3 sequences used genomic DNA as template. One entry per CDR3 protein, called by TCRdb with MiXCR from the reads. This sample has more than 150,000 distinct CDR3 sequences, with 48% found just once. Sequenced sample: sorted CD4+, CD8+, or CD8+CD57+ T cells (not recorded which) from PBMCs. The receptors here all came from a human donor with aplastic anemia.

The rearrangement uses TRBV2 and TRBJ1-5; 7 nucleotides align to TRBD1. Trimming cost V 6 bases and J 7 bases; bases outside gene matches: 12. This CDR3 comprises 15 residues. Looked up from germline, CDR1 is SNHLY and CDR2 is FYNNEI. The CDR3 nucleotides are TGTGCCAGCAGGGGGACAGACGCAGCAGGCCAGCCCCAGCATTTT. This codes for CASRGTDAAGQPQHF.

This clonotype was counted ten times or more. The chain has TRBV27 and TRBJ2-5; 7 bases align to TRBD1. With V trimmed by 4 bases and J by 4 bases, 0 bases remained unmatched. The CDR3 contains 12 residues. The germline V gene encodes CDR1 MNHEY and CDR2 SMNVEV (reference sequence). The CDR3 DNA is TGTGCCAGCAGTTACAGGGGAGAGACCCAGTACTTC. Translation gives CASSYRGETQYF.

The chain carries TRBV29-1 and TRBJ2-1; TRBD1 aligns across 7 bases. CDR3 length: 15 residues. Germline CDR1 and CDR2: SQVTM and ANQGSEA. With V trimmed by 1 base and J by 0 bases, 3 bases remained unmatched. The CDR3 DNA reads as TGCAGCGTTGAAGTTGACAGGGTCTCCTACAATGAGCAGTTCTTC. It codes for CSVEVDRVSYNEQFF.

The rearrangement uses TRBV19 and TRBJ2-1, with TRBD2 matching 7 bases. Germline V gene sequence: CDR1 LNHDA, CDR2 SQIVND (reference sequence). This CDR3 comprises 12 residues. The CDR3 loop reads CATSVIYNEQFF. The CDR3 DNA reads TGTGCAACTAGCGTAATCTACAATGAGCAGTTCTTC.

The chain uses TRBV2 and TRBJ1-1, with a tentative D call TRBD1 (5 bases). Germline values: CDR1 SNHLY, CDR2 FYNNEI. The CDR3 covers 14 residues. Trimming left V 8 bases short and J 1 base short, with 14 bases between. The CDR3 here is CASRLITGNTEAFF. Written as DNA, the CDR3 is TGTGCCAGCCGCCTCATCACAGGGAACACTGAAGCTTTCTTT.

V and J are TRBV9 and TRBJ2-6; D call uncertain. V lost 1 base, J lost 7 bases, and 9 bases lay in between. CDR1 SGDLS and CDR2 YYNGEE come from the germline V gene. This CDR3 is built from 14 residues. Here the CDR3 DNA reads TGTGCCAGCAGCGTATCTGTTAGAGCCAACGTCCTGACTTTC. Protein: CASSVSVRANVLTF.

This clonotype was detected many times. The chain joins TRBV5-1 to TRBJ2-5, with 12 bases aligning to TRBD2. CDR1 SGHRS and CDR2 YFSETQ come from the germline V gene. CDR3 length: 15 amino acids. Trimming took 2 bases from V and 3 from J; bases not matched to a gene: 2. This CDR3 reads CASSFRLAGEETQYF. In DNA, the CDR3 is TGCGCCAGCAGCTTCCGACTAGCGGGGGAAGAGACCCAGTACTTC.

This clonotype has a handful of counts. The chain's CDR3 is CASSEGAFGANVLTF. The CDR3, as DNA: TGTGCCAGCAGCGAGGGGGCGTTCGGGGCCAACGTCCTGACTTTC. V usage is TRBV9 and J usage is TRBJ2-6; 7 nucleotides align to TRBD1. The V and J ends lost 3 bases and 4 bases, in that order; junction bases with no gene match: 4. Germline CDR1 reads SGDLS; CDR2 reads YYNGEE. CDR3 length equals 15 residues.